This TCR beta chain was captured in a study of T-cell memory formation after mild COVID-19. As to this clonotype: Antigen: not known.

The ends were cut back, 4 bases at V and 1 base at J, with 28 bases in the middle. CDR3 size: 21 residues. Germline V CDR1 and CDR2: SGHAT, FQNNGV. MiXCR, run by TCRdb on the 5' RACE reads, gives a single entry per CDR3 protein. The data hold roughly 120,000 distinct CDR3 sequences, with about 16% observed a single time. Study-level points and caveats: Researchers found some responding clones in pre-infection memory, a sign that cross-reactive memory joined. CD4+ contracting clones were mainly CM and EM; CD8+ ones, EMRA.

This rearrangement joins TRBV11-2 to TRBJ2-2; perhaps D is TRBD1 or TRBD2 (5 bases each). The specimen was PBMCs or a T cell subset sorted from them (not recorded which). The source is an adult woman who had mild COVID-19 (a few samples of this study predate the infection). Cell type and time point are not known. The CDR3 DNA reads TGTGCCAGCAGCTGGGATTTAAGGGGCTTCGGGGCGACTTTGAACACCGGGGAGCTGTTTTTT. It is translated as CASSWDLRGFGATLNTGELFF. Based on the CDR3 plus reference TRBV11-2 and TRBJ2-2, the full variable domain is EAGVAQSPRYKIIEKRQSVAFWCNPISGHATLYWYQQILGQGPKLLIQFQNNGVVDDSQLPKDRFSAERLKGVDSTLKIQPAKLEDSAVYLCASSWDLRGFGATLNTGELFFGEGSRLTVL.